The entry below gives a single T cell receptor beta chain sequence along with its context. This specimen comes from a study of T cells in Graves' hyperthyroidism and ophthalmopathy. Patients showing uncontrolled infection, other autoimmune disease, pregnancy or lactation were ineligible. Clinical symptoms, serum thyroxine, TRAb, thyroid ultrasound and orbital computed tomography established diagnosis. The source of the PBMCs was more than 9.5 ml of fresh peripheral blood. Amplified TCR beta CDR3 regions derived from RNA transcripts. The HTBI primer set served for first-round RT-PCR of the TCR CDR3. From the multiplex PCR reads, TCRdb called clonotypes with MiXCR, one entry per CDR3 protein. The table records nearly 600,000 distinct CDR3 sequences, more than 13% of them present only once. CDR1 is LNHNV, CDR2 YYDKDF, per germline (reference sequence). The V end lost 8 bases, the J end lost 5 bases, and 10 bases lay between the germline ends. The CDR3 contains 12 residues.

The chain couples TRBV15 to TRBJ2-1; D not resolved. The TCR sequence derives from a young woman with Graves' ophthalmopathy. Sequencing was done on a sample of blood. The CDR3: CATSGFHNEQFF. CDR3 bases: TGTGCCACCTCAGGCTTTCACAATGAGCAGTTCTTC.